The 11 T cell receptor beta chains listed next were all sequenced from one sample in a study of T-cell reconstitution after alpha-beta-depleted transplantation in children. Unique molecular identifiers were built into the TCRbeta library. TCRdb redid the calling of the PCR reads with MiXCR, one entry per CDR3 protein. The sample has a few hundred thousand distinct CDR3 sequences, 25% to 30% seen once. The starting material was PBMCs, obtained before TCRalphabeta/CD19-depleted stem cell transplant. The receptors were sampled from a boy under two years old with Wiskott-Aldrich syndrome, due to receive a stem cell transplant.

This clonotype was counted only a few times. The rearrangement links TRBV7-9 to TRBJ2-7, with TRBD2 matching 12 bases. CDR1 is SEHNR, CDR2 FQNEAQ, per germline (reference sequence). This CDR3 is built from 15 residues. V lost 5 bases, J lost 4 bases, and 6 bases stayed unmatched. The CDR3 spells CASSRTSGMRYEQYF. The DNA of the CDR3 is TGTGCCAGCAGCCGGACTAGCGGGATGAGGTACGAGCAGTACTTC.

The gene calls are TRBV7-2 and TRBJ2-7; no reliable D call. CDR3 length equals 14 residues. Between the trimmed V and J ends, which lost 2 bases and 3 bases, there was a span of 11 bases. From germline, CDR1 is SGHTA and CDR2 FQGNSA. CDR3 in amino acids: CASSLSPGLYEQYF. CDR3 bases: TGTGCCAGCAGCTTATCTCCGGGCCTCTACGAGCAGTACTTC.

The chain has TRBV5-1 and TRBJ2-1; a weak D match, TRBD2 (5 bases). The CDR3 is 15 amino acids. V shed 2 bases and J shed 7 bases, with 16 bases lying between them. Germline CDR1 is SGHRS and CDR2 is YFSETQ. This CDR3 reads CASSFVRGSWNEQFF. The CDR3 DNA reads as TGCGCCAGCAGCTTCGTACGGGGTAGCTGGAATGAGCAGTTCTTC.

Only a few counts were recorded for this clonotype. The chain combines TRBV12-3 or TRBV12-4 with TRBJ2-1; TRBD1 or TRBD2 may be the D gene (5 bases each). This CDR3 has 14 residues. Trimming cost V 2 bases and J 2 bases, with 7 bases left between them. The CDR3 nucleotides are TGTGCCAGCAGTTTACTGGGACCCTACAATGAGCAGTTCTTC. This sequence encodes CASSLLGPYNEQFF.

This clonotype was seen a few times. This chain joins TRBV29-1 and TRBJ1-1, with D possibly TRBD1 on 6 matching bases. V was trimmed by 4 bases and J by 5 bases, leaving 11 bases between them. The CDR3 consists of 12 residues. Germline assignment: CDR1 SQVTM and CDR2 ANQGSEA. The CDR3 here is CSVGDRLTEAFF. CDR3 DNA: TGCAGCGTTGGAGACAGGTTGACTGAAGCTTTCTTT.

This clonotype was observed a few times. The chain is built from TRBV6-5 and TRBJ2-1; 12 nucleotides line up with TRBD1. Germline V gives CDR1 MNHEY, CDR2 SVGAGI. The CDR3 spans 15 residues. J was trimmed by 6 bases and V by 2 bases; bases with no gene match: 2. In DNA form, the CDR3 reads TGTGCCAGCAGTTACCGGGGACAGGGGGCCAATGAGCAGTTCTTC. Its translation: CASSYRGQGANEQFF.

The V and J genes are TRBV6-1 and TRBJ1-6; TRBD1 matches 7 bases. The CDR3 length is 19 residues. Trimming at V came to 6 bases and at J to 4 bases, leaving 18 bases not matched to a gene. Germline loops: CDR1 MNHNS, CDR2 SASEGT. CDR3 loop: CASRARRQGALQYNSPLHF. The CDR3 coding sequence is TGTGCCAGCAGGGCAAGACGACAGGGCGCACTACAATATAATTCACCCCTCCACTTT.

The rearrangement joins TRBV4-2 to TRBJ2-5; TRBD1 might be the D (5 bases). The CDR3 spans 14 residues. Per germline, CDR1 LGHNA and CDR2 YNFKEQ. V was shortened by 2 bases and J by 1 base, with 8 bases between the two germline ends. CDR3 sequence reads: CASSQWGAQETQYF. DNA for the CDR3: TGTGCCAGCAGCCAATGGGGCGCCCAAGAGACCCAGTACTTC.

A few counts support this clonotype. V gene TRBV5-1 combines with J gene TRBJ2-5, with a weak D call TRBD1 (7 bases). Germline values: CDR1 SGHRS, CDR2 YFSETQ. CDR3 length: 14 amino acids. With 4 bases removed from V and 5 bases from J, the gap between germline ends came to 15 bases. CDR3 in amino acids: CASSTGAGRETQYF. The DNA of the CDR3 is TGCGCCAGCAGCACAGGGGCAGGGAGGGAGACCCAGTACTTC.

This chain connects TRBV12-3 or TRBV12-4 to TRBJ2-1, with D perhaps assigned TRBD1 or TRBD2 (5 bases each). The V gene lost 4 bases and the J gene lost 7 bases, with 20 bases spanning the gap. The CDR3 consists of 16 residues. The CDR3 DNA follows: TGTGCCAGCAGTTCTCATCCCGGGACGCCGAGGAATGAGCAGTTCTTC. Translated, it gives CASSSHPGTPRNEQFF.

The chain carries TRBV20-1 and TRBJ2-7; 15 bases fit TRBD2. V shed 3 bases and J 2 bases; nucleotides not matched to a gene: 11. Germline V gene lookup returns CDR1 DFQATT and CDR2 SNEGSKA (reference sequence). This CDR3 is built from 18 residues. CDR3 sequence: CSARGLAGGGFSPYEQYF. CDR3 in DNA: TGCAGTGCTAGGGGACTAGCGGGAGGTGGATTTTCCCCCTACGAGCAGTACTTC.